This TCR beta chain was sequenced for a study of cytomegalovirus exposure and HLA in healthy donors. Looking at the study overall: Earlier, approximately 180 million T cells were analyzed, and some 120 million unique TCR beta sequences were found among them.

Regarding the study as a whole: The authors enumerated some 170 TCR beta chains as linked to cytomegalovirus.

The PCR ran on 60 Vbeta and 13 Jbeta primers. Data came from immunoSEQ multiplex PCR; TCRdb stores just in-frame clones and leaves some out. The sample contains 93,000 or so clones, around 66% of which appear only once. Turning to this clone: What it recognizes is unknown.

The CDR3 runs to 15 residues. Germline CDR1 is SGHVS and CDR2 is FNYEAQ. Donors consisted of healthy bone marrow donors. Nominally healthy donors were sampled, though unrecorded immune exposures were likely. Sequencing was carried out using PBMCs. The clonotype was recovered from a woman aged 45 to 65 in good health and CMV-seronegative. This sequence joins TRBV7-6 and TRBJ2-5; D is unclear. The J call may not be correct, given that the DNA end is closer to TRBJ2-7. The CDR3 sequence: CASSLAGGFDYEQYF. CDR3 in DNA: TGTGCCAGCAGCTTAGCGGGTGGTTTTGACTACGAGCAGTACTTC.